The entry that follows covers one T cell receptor (beta chain) sequence. Antigen: not known. A much larger clone is a single base away; this may be a read error. The sample is drawn from a study of T cells in Graves' hyperthyroidism and ophthalmopathy. Study-level points and caveats: Appearing also in blood were most of the thyroid clonotypes expanded above 0.001.

The source material, RNA transcripts, was used to amplify TCR beta CDR3 regions. The HTBI primer set drove a first-round RT-PCR of the TCR CDR3. TCRdb called the multiplex PCR reads again in MiXCR, with one record for every CDR3 protein. Of about 840,000 distinct CDR3 sequences listed, more than 30% are singletons. Graves' hyperthyroidism without ophthalmopathy progression within 18 months was termed stable. Uncontrolled infections, other autoimmune diseases, pregnancy or lactation led to exclusion of patients. CDR1 and CDR2 (germline): SQVTM, ANQGSEA. This CDR3 has 12 residues. The clonotype originates from a young man with Graves' hyperthyroidism. The rearrangement joins TRBV29-1 to TRBJ2-7; TRBD2 agrees at 8 bases. Sequences were obtained from blood. This CDR3 reads CSAGGTWDEQCF. The CDR3 region has the DNA TGCAGCGCGGGAGGGACTTGGGACGAGCAGTGCTTC.